Each of the 19 T cell receptor beta chains below was sequenced from the same sample in a study of T-cell reconstitution after alpha-beta-depleted transplantation in children. A library of TCRbeta sequences, prepared with unique molecular identifiers, was generated. Using its own MiXCR run on the PCR reads, TCRdb lists one record per CDR3 protein. The repertoire holds a few hundred thousand distinct CDR3 sequences, with 27% as singletons. The sample in question was PBMCs, obtained before TCRalphabeta/CD19-depleted stem cell transplant. The receptors here all came from a boy under two years old with Wiskott-Aldrich syndrome, due to receive a stem cell transplant.

V is TRBV5-1 and J is TRBJ1-1; TRBD1 matches at 9 bases. The CDR3 covers 15 residues. Losses at the gene ends were 3 bases for V and 4 bases for J; bases not matched to a gene: 7. In germline, CDR1 is SGHRS, CDR2 YFSETQ. The CDR3 spells CASSSFGDRATEAFF. The CDR3 region has the DNA TGCGCCAGCAGCTCGTTTGGGGACAGGGCCACTGAAGCTTTCTTT. Complete variable domain (other parts from reference TRBV5-1 and TRBJ1-1): KAGVTQTPRYLIKTRGQQVTLSCSPISGHRSVSWYQQTPGQGLQFLFEYFSETQRNKGNFPGRFSGRQFSNSRSEMNVSTLELGDSALYLCASSSFGDRATEAFFGQGTRLTVV.

This clonotype was seen more than once but under ten times. J is TRBJ2-5 and V is TRBV20-1; 9 bases are shared with TRBD1. Germline V gives CDR1 DFQATT, CDR2 SNEGSKA (reference sequence). This CDR3 contains 12 residues. V gave up 6 bases and J gave up 4 bases; unmatched junction bases: 3. CDR3: CSATGGAETQYF. The CDR3 DNA reads TGCAGTGCCACAGGGGGCGCAGAGACCCAGTACTTC.

This clonotype was seen only a few times. The chain carries TRBV20-1 and TRBJ2-1; D is unresolved. Germline-derived CDR1 and CDR2 are DFQATT and SNEGSKA (reference sequence). CDR3 size: 14 residues. The ends were cut back, 5 bases at V and 1 base at J, with 12 bases in the middle. The DNA for the CDR3 is TGCAGTGCTGGGCTCGTGGAGTCCTACAATGAGCAGTTCTTC. Amino acids: CSAGLVESYNEQFF.

The J gene is TRBJ2-5, the V gene TRBV7-7; maybe TRBD2 (5 bases). The CDR3 loop spans 13 amino acids. Per the germline V gene, CDR1 is SSHAT and CDR2 is FNYEAQ (reference sequence). V lost 5 bases to trimming and J lost 5 bases, with 12 bases between them. CDR3 sequence reads: CASSPRGFETQYF. In DNA form, the CDR3 reads TGTGCCAGCAGCCCTCGGGGATTCGAGACCCAGTACTTC.

This clonotype has more than one count but fewer than ten. The V call is TRBV7-2, the J call TRBJ1-1; D ambiguous. Deletions cut 4 bases from V and 8 bases from J, with 14 bases between. Germline lookup yields CDR1 SGHTA and CDR2 FQGNSA. This CDR3 spans 13 amino acids. The CDR3 protein is CASSSRGNREAFF. In nucleotides, the CDR3 is TGTGCCAGCAGCTCACGAGGGAATAGGGAAGCTTTCTTT.

There are a few counts of this clonotype. The chain recombines TRBV20-1 with TRBJ2-5, with 7 bases aligning to TRBD1. The CDR3 sequence is 15 residues long. V lost 5 bases, J lost 6 bases, and 15 bases stayed unmatched. The germline gives CDR1 DFQATT, CDR2 SNEGSKA (reference sequence). The CDR3 DNA follows: TGCAGTGCTGGCGCCCCAGGGGGTAGGAAAAAGACCCAGTACTTC. It encodes CSAGAPGGRKKTQYF.

The genes are TRBV20-1 and TRBJ2-5, with 11 bases that match TRBD2. Looked up from germline, CDR1 is DFQATT and CDR2 is SNEGSKA (reference sequence). The V and J ends lost 5 bases and 5 bases, in that order; junction bases with no gene match: 7. This CDR3 is built from 14 residues. CDR3 region: CSASTSGELETQYF. Here the CDR3 DNA reads TGCAGTGCTTCGACTAGCGGGGAACTGGAGACCCAGTACTTC.

The chain uses TRBV11-2 and TRBJ2-5, with D unresolved. Germline V lookup: CDR1 SGHAT, CDR2 FQNNGV. The CDR3 sequence is 13 residues long. V was pared by 1 base and J by 5 bases, with 8 bases between. CDR3 DNA: TGTGCCAGCAGCTTAGGGTTTGGCGAGACCCAGTACTTC. Amino acids: CASSLGFGETQYF.

CDR3 residues: CSGKGRRGQETQYF. The DNA of the CDR3 is TGCAGCGGGAAAGGCAGGCGAGGCCAAGAGACCCAGTACTTC. This chain links TRBV29-1 with TRBJ2-5; D gene unclear. V was trimmed by 7 bases and J by 1 base, leaving 16 bases between them. From germline, CDR1 is SQVTM and CDR2 ANQGSEA. The CDR3 extends over 14 amino acids. Filled out from reference TRBV29-1 and TRBJ2-5, the complete variable domain reads SAVISQKPSRDICQRGTSLTIQCQVDSQVTMMFWYRQQPGQSLTLIATANQGSEATYESGFVIDKFPISRPNLTFSTLTVSNMSPEDSSIYLCSGKGRRGQETQYFGPGTRLLVL.

This clonotype was seen a handful of times. The chain employs TRBV12-3 or TRBV12-4 and TRBJ1-1; TRBD1 is a possible D gene (6 bases). With 5 bases removed from V and 11 bases from J, the gap between germline ends came to 18 bases. The CDR3 consists of 13 residues. CDR3 in DNA: TGTGCCAGCAGTCCACAGGGAATGGGGGAGGCTTTCTTT. Its protein is CASSPQGMGEAFF.

This clonotype was detected only a few times. V and J are TRBV5-1 and TRBJ1-2; no firm D call. V gave up 3 bases and J gave up 5 bases, with 11 bases separating them. Germline CDR1 reads SGHRS; CDR2 reads YFSETQ. CDR3 length: 13 amino acids. Here the CDR3 DNA reads TGCGCCAGCAGCTACGACGGAAAGTATGGCTACACCTTC. It specifies CASSYDGKYGYTF.

This clonotype occurred once. V is TRBV6-1 and J is TRBJ1-4; TRBD1 matches 9 bases. Trimming cost V 6 bases and J 6 bases; bases outside gene matches: 17. The length of the CDR3 is 18 residues. CDR1 is MNHNS and CDR2 is SASEGT in the germline V gene. The CDR3, as DNA: TGTGCCAGCAGGCACACCGGGACAGGGAGGCTACGGGATGAAAAACTGTTTTTT. Its protein product is CASRHTGTGRLRDEKLFF.

The chain combines TRBV7-9 with TRBJ2-7, with unresolved D. Germline values: CDR1 SEHNR, CDR2 FQNEAQ (reference sequence). Deletions cut 2 bases from V and 5 bases from J, with 22 bases between. The CDR3 length is 17 residues. CDR3 sequence reads: CASSLSIGSGLINEQYF. The CDR3 DNA follows: TGTGCCAGCAGCTTAAGCATCGGTTCAGGCCTAATTAACGAGCAGTACTTC. The whole variable domain, remainder taken from reference TRBV7-9 and TRBJ2-7, is DTGVSQNPRHKITKRGQNVTFRCDPISEHNRLYWYRQTLGQGPEFLTYFQNEAQLEKSRLLSDRFSAERPKGSFSTLEIQRTEQGDSAMYLCASSLSIGSGLINEQYFGPGTRLTVT.

This clonotype was observed a few times. The V and J genes are TRBV2 and TRBJ2-7; 7 bases match TRBD1. The CDR3 spans 13 residues. Per the germline V gene, CDR1 is SNHLY and CDR2 is FYNNEI. V trimming: 3 bases; J trimming: 2 bases; junction bases outside the gene matches: 1. In DNA form, the CDR3 reads TGTGCCAGCAGTGATGGACAGGCCTACGAGCAGTACTTC. As protein: CASSDGQAYEQYF.

The J gene is TRBJ1-1, the V gene TRBV15; D remains ambiguous. The CDR3 has 13 residues. Trimming removed 0 bases at V and 12 bases at J, with 14 bases between. Germline V gene lookup returns CDR1 LNHNV and CDR2 YYDKDF (reference sequence). The CDR3 DNA reads as TGTGCCACCAGCAGAGATGTAGGCGAGAAACCTTTCTTT. Amino acids: CATSRDVGEKPFF.

This clonotype was counted only a few times. V usage is TRBV12-3 or TRBV12-4 and J usage is TRBJ2-7; TRBD2 might be the D (6 bases). The CDR3 covers 14 residues. With 5 bases removed from V and 3 bases from J, the gap between germline ends came to 14 bases. The CDR3 bases are TGTGCCAGCAGTCTCGGGACTCGTCGCTACGAGCAGTACTTC. Translating it yields CASSLGTRRYEQYF.

The chain links TRBV4-2 to TRBJ2-5, with 7 bases identical to TRBD2. This CDR3 has 15 residues. The V gene's germline CDR1 is LGHNA and CDR2 YNFKEQ. V lost 4 bases to trimming and J lost 1 base; unmatched junction nucleotides: 6. The CDR3 reads CASSRSGTTQETQYF. CDR3 DNA sequence: TGTGCCAGCAGCCGTTCCGGGACTACCCAAGAGACCCAGTACTTC.

The chain joins TRBV12-3 or TRBV12-4 to TRBJ1-2, with D maybe TRBD1 (6 bases). Trimming took off 3 bases at V and 4 bases at J, with 12 bases between the two ends. This CDR3 region has 14 residues. CDR3 region: CASSFRDMSYGYTF. As DNA, the CDR3 is TGTGCCAGCAGTTTTCGGGACATGAGCTATGGCTACACCTTC.

The chain combines TRBV9 with TRBJ2-2; D unresolved. V shed 3 bases and J shed 4 bases, with 13 bases lying between them. The germline gives CDR1 SGDLS, CDR2 YYNGEE. This CDR3 is 15 amino acids long. The CDR3 DNA reads TGTGCCAGCAGCGGAGGTGAACGCCCCACCGGGGAGCTGTTTTTT. It specifies CASSGGERPTGELFF.